This T cell receptor beta chain was recovered during a study of chemoradiotherapy in HPV16-positive cancers. In the study overall: Candidate HPV-specific clones and shared TCR motifs came from a couple of HPV16-positive patients.

TCRdb's table, derived via immunoSEQ multiplex PCR, lists solely in-frame clones and lacks some. The sample consists of some 34,000 clones, approximately 92% of them appearing once. V was cut by 0 bases and J by 6 bases, with 9 bases left in between. The germline V gene has CDR1 LNHNV and CDR2 YYDKDF (reference sequence). This CDR3 is 14 amino acids long. Overall study results and limits: Candidate HPV-specific clones and E7-related TCR motifs grew in tumor during treatment.

As regards this clone: Its antigen is not known.

Repeated repertoire sampling spanned the course of chemoradiotherapy. The starting material was blood, obtained from a patient who underwent chemoradiotherapy. This chain links TRBV15 with TRBJ1-5, with D possibly TRBD1 on 6 matching bases. This clonotype originated in a human donor with HPV-associated anogenital cancer. The CDR3 sequence: CATSRDRGLQPQHF. CDR3 nucleotide sequence: TGTGCCACCAGCAGAGACAGGGGTCTTCAGCCCCAGCATTTT.